This is a list of T cell receptor beta chains from one sample in a study of shared clonotypes between healthy human individuals. Repertoires were generated with immunoSEQ multiplex PCR, while TCRdb's copy carries only in-frame clones and drops some. In the table there are a few million clones, around 94% of which are singletons. Sequencing was performed on naive CD4+ T cells sorted from blood. These receptors were taken from a man between 18 and 35 years old in good health. Each CDR3 is given with its conserved first and last residue. The order of the fields is CDR3 protein, CDR3 DNA, D gene, V gene, J gene, clone size. A D gene is named only where the DNA matches it firmly. Expanded clones get a size class; other rows say once, few or many, or leave the size out.

cdr3_aa: CASSQAGQEKETQYF
cdr3_nt: TGTGCCAGCAGCCAGGCGGGGCAGGAAAAAGAGACCCAGTACTTC
d_call: NA
v_call: TRBV7-3
j_call: TRBJ2-5
clone_size: NA

cdr3_aa: CASSLAGQDHQPQHF
cdr3_nt: TGCGCCAGCAGCTTGGCAGGGCAAGATCATCAGCCCCAGCATTTT
d_call: NA
v_call: TRBV5-1
j_call: TRBJ1-5
clone_size: NA

cdr3_aa: CASSRTATNEKLFF
cdr3_nt: TGTGCCAGCTCACGGACAGCCACTAATGAAAAACTGTTTTTT
d_call: NA
v_call: TRBV18
j_call: TRBJ1-4
clone_size: NA

cdr3_aa: CASSLFSADRANEKLFF
cdr3_nt: TGCGCCAGCAGCTTGTTCTCGGCGGACAGGGCTAATGAAAAACTGTTTTTT
d_call: TRBD1
v_call: TRBV5-1
j_call: TRBJ1-4
clone_size: NA

cdr3_aa: CATQGFRGGRYQETQYF
cdr3_nt: TGTGCCACGCAAGGTTTCAGGGGCGGGAGGTACCAAGAGACCCAGTACTTC
d_call: TRBD2
v_call: TRBV15
j_call: TRBJ2-5
clone_size: once

cdr3_aa: CASRKGPGPPNTGELFF
cdr3_nt: TGTGCCAGCAGGAAAGGACCGGGGCCGCCTAACACCGGGGAGCTGTTTTTT
d_call: NA
v_call: TRBV5-6
j_call: TRBJ2-2
clone_size: NA

cdr3_aa: CASSPGLAQTYEQYF
cdr3_nt: TGCGCCAGCAGCCCAGGACTAGCGCAAACCTACGAGCAGTACTTC
d_call: TRBD2
v_call: TRBV5-1
j_call: TRBJ2-7
clone_size: NA

cdr3_aa: CAWSLRGWGVSQNTEAFF
cdr3_nt: TGTGCCTGGAGTCTACGGGGTTGGGGGGTCAGCCAGAACACTGAAGCTTTCTTT
d_call: NA
v_call: TRBV30
j_call: TRBJ1-1
clone_size: NA

cdr3_aa: CASSTRDSLGAFF
cdr3_nt: TGTGCCAGCAGCACCAGGGACAGCCTCGGGGCTTTCTTT
d_call: TRBD1
v_call: TRBV7-9
j_call: TRBJ1-1
clone_size: NA

cdr3_aa: CASSYLAGMEEQYF
cdr3_nt: TGTGCCAGCAGTTACTTGGCAGGCATGGAAGAGCAGTACTTC
d_call: NA
v_call: TRBV6-5
j_call: TRBJ2-7
clone_size: NA

cdr3_aa: CATSREAGAYEQYF
cdr3_nt: TGTGCCACCAGCAGAGAGGCGGGGGCCTACGAGCAGTACTTC
d_call: TRBD2
v_call: TRBV15
j_call: TRBJ2-7
clone_size: NA

cdr3_aa: CASSLQLAATDTQYF
cdr3_nt: TGTGCCAGCAGCTTACAACTAGCGGCCACAGATACGCAGTATTTT
d_call: TRBD2
v_call: TRBV7-9
j_call: TRBJ2-3
clone_size: NA

cdr3_aa: CAWSVQGGYTEAFF
cdr3_nt: TGTGCCTGGAGTGTTCAGGGGGGGTACACTGAAGCTTTCTTT
d_call: TRBD1
v_call: TRBV30
j_call: TRBJ1-1
clone_size: NA

cdr3_aa: CASSILRGYEQFF
cdr3_nt: TGTGCCAGCAGCATTCTCAGGGGATATGAGCAGTTCTTC
d_call: NA
v_call: TRBV6-5
j_call: TRBJ2-1
clone_size: NA

cdr3_aa: CASSRGAQVEAFF
cdr3_nt: TGCGCCAGCAGCCGGGGGGCCCAAGTCGAAGCTTTCTTT
d_call: NA
v_call: TRBV5-1
j_call: TRBJ1-1
clone_size: NA

cdr3_aa: CASSLALGSSLGSPLHF
cdr3_nt: TGCGCCAGCAGCTTGGCCTTGGGCAGCTCGCTTGGATCACCCCTCCACTTT
d_call: NA
v_call: TRBV5-1
j_call: TRBJ1-6
clone_size: NA

cdr3_aa: CASSPRYNEQFF
cdr3_nt: TGTGCCAGCAGCCCGCGGTACAATGAGCAGTTCTTC
d_call: NA
v_call: TRBV7-2
j_call: TRBJ2-1
clone_size: NA

cdr3_aa: CASTYNTGENYGYTF
cdr3_nt: TGTGCCAGCACCTATAACACAGGGGAAAACTATGGCTACACCTTC
d_call: TRBD1
v_call: TRBV7-9
j_call: TRBJ1-2
clone_size: NA

cdr3_aa: CASSWGLAGDTGELFF
cdr3_nt: TGCGCCAGCAGCTGGGGACTAGCGGGGGACACCGGGGAGCTGTTTTTT
d_call: TRBD2
v_call: TRBV5-1
j_call: TRBJ2-2
clone_size: NA

cdr3_aa: CASSLDGSVSPLHF
cdr3_nt: TGCGCCAGCAGCCTGGACGGGTCGGTATCACCCCTCCACTTT
d_call: NA
v_call: TRBV5-1
j_call: TRBJ1-6
clone_size: NA

cdr3_aa: CAWSRRGSYEQYF
cdr3_nt: TGTGCCTGGAGTCGGCGGGGGAGCTACGAGCAGTACTTC
d_call: TRBD2
v_call: TRBV30
j_call: TRBJ2-7
clone_size: NA

cdr3_aa: CASSLASQETQYF
cdr3_nt: TGTGCCAGCAGCTTAGCGAGTCAAGAGACCCAGTACTTC
d_call: NA
v_call: TRBV7-2
j_call: TRBJ2-5
clone_size: NA

cdr3_aa: CAWRTGFHSEQYF
cdr3_nt: TGTGCCTGGAGGACGGGGTTCCACTCCGAGCAGTACTTC
d_call: NA
v_call: TRBV30
j_call: TRBJ2-7
clone_size: NA

cdr3_aa: CASSYGFGGGLYEQYF
cdr3_nt: TGTGCCAGCAGTTACGGCTTTGGGGGGGGGCTCTACGAGCAGTACTTC
d_call: NA
v_call: TRBV6-5
j_call: TRBJ2-7
clone_size: NA

cdr3_aa: CASSVGSTDTQYF
cdr3_nt: TGTGCCAGCAGTGTCGGAAGCACAGATACGCAGTATTTT
d_call: NA
v_call: TRBV27
j_call: TRBJ2-3
clone_size: NA

cdr3_aa: CAWSEGGIIRNTEAFF
cdr3_nt: TGTGCCTGGAGTGAAGGGGGTATTATCAGAAACACTGAAGCTTTCTTT
d_call: NA
v_call: TRBV30
j_call: TRBJ1-1
clone_size: NA

cdr3_aa: CASSVSSDRNTQYF
cdr3_nt: TGTGCCAGCAGCGTATCTTCCGACAGAAATACGCAGTATTTT
d_call: NA
v_call: TRBV9
j_call: TRBJ2-3
clone_size: NA

cdr3_aa: CASSLEAPDTQYF
cdr3_nt: TGTGCCAGCAGCCTCGAGGCCCCAGATACGCAGTATTTT
d_call: NA
v_call: TRBV7-9
j_call: TRBJ2-3
clone_size: NA